A single sample gave rise to the 30 T cell receptor beta chains below, sequenced in a study of T cell therapy after organ transplantation (dated by TCRdb to the late 2010s). These receptors lack a known antigen. Sample time point, as interpreted from the label and publication: before start of T cell therapy. Libraries were constructed by the immunoSEQ multiplex PCR assay. The source is immuneACCESS, and TCRdb retained only in-frame sequences with V and J called. Part of the clones is not carried over; for the studies checked, unresolved V genes explain less than half of this, and the remainder is unexplained. The sample includes over 45,000 clones, with 94% observed a single time. The biggest ten clones account for around 3.2% of the sample. The source was CD8+ T cells from blood, collected before autologous CMV-specific T cell therapy. These receptors all stem from a human patient who had received a solid organ transplant and had CMV disease.

CDR3 loop: CASSFYLAQGLLSEQYF. The DNA of the CDR3 is TGTGCCAGCAGCTTCTACCTAGCGCAGGGCCTATTGAGCGAGCAGTACTTC. The chain carries TRBV13 and TRBJ2-7, with D maybe TRBD2 (6 bases). Germline V gene sequence: CDR1 PRHDT, CDR2 FYEKMQ (reference sequence). Between the trimmed V and J ends, which lost 3 bases and 6 bases, there was a span of 24 bases. The CDR3 loop spans 17 amino acids.

The V and J genes are TRBV4-2 and TRBJ2-7; TRBD1 matches at 10 bases. V lost 4 bases, J lost 6 bases, and 6 bases stayed unmatched. The CDR3 consists of 14 residues. Looked up from germline, CDR1 is LGHNA and CDR2 is YNFKEQ. DNA for the CDR3: TGTGCCAGCAGCCCCGGGGACAGGGGCGGCGAGCAGTACTTC. It specifies CASSPGDRGGEQYF.

The gene calls are TRBV7-7 and TRBJ2-7, with D perhaps TRBD2 (5 bases). The V gene's germline CDR1 is SSHAT and CDR2 FNYEAQ (reference sequence). The CDR3 sequence is 13 residues long. The V end lost 5 bases, the J end lost 1 base, and 9 bases lay between the germline ends. CDR3 sequence reads: CASSPGRSYEQYF. CDR3 sequence (DNA): TGTGCCAGCAGCCCGGGGAGATCCTACGAGCAGTACTTC.

The chain combines TRBV4-3 with TRBJ2-5, with 9 bases that match TRBD1. The DNA end is more similar to TRBJ2-7, so the J call may be wrong. CDR3 length: 16 amino acids. Looked up from germline, CDR1 is LGHNA and CDR2 is YSLEER. CDR3 protein: CASSPGQGEMLYEQYF. CDR3 DNA sequence: TGCGCCAGCAGCCCGGGACAGGGCGAGATGTTGTACGAGCAGTACTTC.

This rearrangement joins TRBV6-6 to TRBJ2-7; TRBD1 matches 11 bases. The CDR3 totals 12 residues. V lost 10 bases to trimming and J lost 5 bases; unmatched junction nucleotides: 4. Germline loops: CDR1 MNHNY, CDR2 SVGAGI (reference sequence). CDR3 sequence (DNA): TGTGCCACGCGGACAGGGGGCCACGAGCAGTACTTC. This sequence encodes CATRTGGHEQYF.

This clone was detected only once. The chain employs TRBV7-2 and TRBJ2-1; 8 bases line up with TRBD2. The CDR3 length is 15 residues. With V trimmed by 1 base and J by 8 bases, 7 bases remained unmatched. Germline CDR1 reads SGHTA; CDR2 reads FQGNSA. The CDR3 loop is CASSLVRGGSHEQFF. Written as DNA, the CDR3 is TGTGCCAGCAGCTTAGTTCGCGGGGGGTCTCATGAGCAGTTCTTC.

The V call is TRBV11-2, the J call TRBJ1-5, with TRBD1 matching 9 bases. Trimming removed 3 bases from V and 6 bases from J; junction bases left unmatched: 3. Germline CDR1 is SGHAT and CDR2 is FQNNGV. The CDR3 spans 14 residues. CDR3 coding DNA: TGTGCCAGCAGCTTCGACAGGGGGATTCAGCCCCAGCATTTT. Protein product: CASSFDRGIQPQHF.

The chain combines TRBV9 with TRBJ2-2; TRBD1 is a possible D gene (6 bases). Trimming removed 3 bases from V and 5 bases from J, with 14 bases in between. The CDR3 length is 15 residues. CDR1 and CDR2 (germline): SGDLS, YYNGEE. The CDR3 DNA sequence: TGTGCCAGCAGCGAGTACCAAACAGGGACCGGGGAGCTGTTTTTT. It is translated as CASSEYQTGTGELFF.

This chain uses TRBV15 with TRBJ2-7; TRBD2 matches at 7 bases. Germline CDR1 reads LNHNV; CDR2 reads YYDKDF (reference sequence). This CDR3 is built from 13 residues. The trim removed 3 bases at V and 6 bases at J, leaving 5 bases unmatched. The chain's CDR3 is CATSRPGEGEQYF. The CDR3 DNA reads as TGTGCCACCAGCAGGCCGGGGGAGGGCGAGCAGTACTTC. Full variable domain (missing parts from reference TRBV15 and TRBJ2-7): DAMVIQNPRYQVTQFGKPVTLSCSQTLNHNVMYWYQQKSSQAPKLLFHYYDKDFNNEADTPDNFQSRRPNTSFCFLDIRSPGLGDTAMYLCATSRPGEGEQYFGPGTRLTVT.

The V call is TRBV10-2, the J call TRBJ1-1, with a possible D match to TRBD1 (5 bases). Per the germline V gene, CDR1 is WSHSY and CDR2 is SAAADI. The CDR3 spans 13 residues. Between the trimmed V and J ends, which lost 3 bases and 7 bases, there was a span of 12 bases. The CDR3 DNA sequence: TGCGCCAGCAGTGACAGAACAGGCGATGAAGCTTTCTTT. Protein: CASSDRTGDEAFF.

The rearrangement links TRBV27 to TRBJ1-2; weak D call: TRBD1 (5 bases). There are 15 residues in the CDR3. Trimming took off 5 bases at V and 4 bases at J, with 17 bases between the two ends. Per germline, CDR1 MNHEY and CDR2 SMNVEV (reference sequence). This CDR3 is CASSQGPGWVYGYTF. DNA for the CDR3: TGTGCCAGCAGTCAGGGACCGGGCTGGGTCTATGGCTACACCTTC.

This chain uses TRBV4-3 with TRBJ1-2; TRBD1 matches 11 bases. CDR1 is LGHNA, CDR2 YSLEER, per germline. J lost 8 bases, V lost 1 base, and 6 bases had no gene match. The length of the CDR3 is 15 residues. The CDR3, as DNA: TGCGCCAGCAGCCAAGCCGGACAGGGGGCGAGGGGCTACACCTTC. Protein product: CASSQAGQGARGYTF.

The V call is TRBV5-4, the J call TRBJ1-6; D not resolved. Trimming took off 0 bases at V and 4 bases at J, with 5 bases between the two ends. Germline-derived CDR1 and CDR2 are SGHNT and YYREEE (reference sequence). The CDR3 contains 14 residues. CDR3 protein: CASSLAGYNSPLHF. The CDR3 bases are TGTGCCAGCAGCTTGGCGGGGTATAATTCACCCCTCCACTTT.

This clone was seen only once. The DNA of the CDR3 is TGTGCCAGCGCGAGCGGGGCGAACACCGGGGAGCTGTTTTTT. This translates into CASASGANTGELFF. The chain recombines TRBV6-5 with TRBJ2-2; TRBD2 agrees at 7 bases. The V gene end was trimmed by 8 bases and the J gene end by 0 bases; junction bases not matched to a gene: 3. CDR3 length equals 14 residues. CDR1 is MNHEY and CDR2 is SVGAGI in the germline V gene.

CDR3 sequence reads: CARQAMMSSYNEQFF. In DNA form, the CDR3 reads TGTGCCAGACAGGCTATGATGAGCTCCTACAATGAGCAGTTCTTC. V and J are TRBV2 and TRBJ2-1; D is possibly TRBD1 (5 bases). V lost 9 bases, J lost 0 bases, and 15 bases lay in between. The germline gives CDR1 SNHLY, CDR2 FYNNEI. CDR3 size: 15 residues. Variable domain in full (rest from reference TRBV2 and TRBJ2-1): EPEVTQTPSHQVTQMGQEVILRCVPISNHLYFYWYRQILGQKVEFLVSFYNNEISEKSEIFDDQFSVERPDGSNFTLKIRSTKLEDSAMYFCARQAMMSSYNEQFFGPGTRLTVL.

This sequence joins TRBV6-5 and TRBJ1-3; D gene uncertain. The V gene lost 4 bases and the J gene lost 0 bases, with 4 bases spanning the gap. The CDR3 loop spans 13 amino acids. Germline assignment: CDR1 MNHEY and CDR2 SVGAGI. CDR3 DNA sequence: TGTGCCAGCAGTTTAAGCTCTGGAAACACCATATATTTT. This sequence encodes CASSLSSGNTIYF.

The V and J genes are TRBV9 and TRBJ2-5; D may match TRBD1 or TRBD2 (5 bases each). The CDR3 extends over 16 amino acids. Germline V gives CDR1 SGDLS, CDR2 YYNGEE. Trimming shortened V by 1 base and J by 5 bases, and 18 bases separated the two germline ends. The CDR3 DNA reads as TGTGCCAGCAGCGTAAGAGGTGGGGGATTAGCGGAGACCCAGTACTTC. Protein product: CASSVRGGGLAETQYF.

This clone was counted a single time. V is TRBV7-8 and J is TRBJ2-7, with 11 positions matching TRBD1. The germline V gene encodes CDR1 SGHVS and CDR2 FQNEAQ. V shed 0 bases and J 1 base; nucleotides not matched to a gene: 2. This CDR3 comprises 16 residues. The CDR3 here is CASSLAGTGGSYEQYF. CDR3 nucleotides: TGTGCCAGCAGCTTAGCAGGGACAGGGGGTTCCTACGAGCAGTACTTC. Complete variable domain (other parts from reference TRBV7-8 and TRBJ2-7): GAGVSQSPRYKVAKRGQDVALRCDPISGHVSLFWYQQALGQGPEFLTYFQNEAQLDKSGLPSDRFFAERPEGSVSTLKIQRTQQEDSAVYLCASSLAGTGGSYEQYFGPGTRLTVT.

The chain carries TRBV30 and TRBJ1-2; 7 positions match TRBD1. V shed 3 bases and J 7 bases; nucleotides not matched to a gene: 5. The CDR3 is made up of 12 amino acids. CDR1 and CDR2 from the germline V gene are GTSNPN and SVGIG (reference sequence). The CDR3 reads CAWRKGAVGYTF. CDR3 nucleotides: TGTGCCTGGAGAAAGGGGGCAGTTGGCTACACCTTC.

CDR3: CASSLVFGRGNYSYNEQFF. As DNA, the CDR3 is TGTGCCAGCAGTTTAGTGTTTGGCAGGGGTAATTACTCCTACAATGAGCAGTTCTTC. J is TRBJ2-1 and V is TRBV27; D perhaps matches TRBD1 (6 bases). Germline V gene sequence: CDR1 MNHEY, CDR2 SMNVEV (reference sequence). V was clipped by 2 bases and J by 0 bases, with 20 bases between them. The CDR3 is 19 amino acids.

V is TRBV25-1 and J is TRBJ2-2, with D perhaps matching TRBD2 (6 bases). V was shortened by 2 bases and J by 6 bases, with 13 bases between the two germline ends. This CDR3 is 15 amino acids long. The germline V gene has CDR1 MGHDK and CDR2 SYGVNS. CDR3 in DNA: TGTGCCAGCAGTGAAGGGAGCGGGTGGGCCGGGGAGCTGTTTTTT. This sequence encodes CASSEGSGWAGELFF.

The table lists this clone with a count of one. The chain employs TRBV29-1 and TRBJ2-3; 9 nucleotides agree with TRBD1. The CDR3 contains 15 residues. The junction had 10 bases not matched to a gene; V was cut back by 7 bases and J by 2 bases. Germline CDR1 is SQVTM and CDR2 is ANQGSEA. CDR3 loop: CSGTDRGFVTDTQYF. The CDR3 nucleotides are TGCAGCGGGACCGACAGGGGGTTTGTCACAGATACGCAGTATTTT.

The rearrangement joins TRBV4-2 to TRBJ1-3, with D possibly being TRBD1 (5 bases). CDR3 length: 18 amino acids. The V end lost 0 bases, the J end lost 3 bases, and 18 bases lay between the germline ends. The germline V gene encodes CDR1 LGHNA and CDR2 YNFKEQ. The CDR3 DNA follows: TGTGCCAGCAGCCAAGATCGCATCGAGGGGTTTCTTGGAAACACCATATATTTT. It codes for CASSQDRIEGFLGNTIYF.

The V and J genes are TRBV11-2 and TRBJ1-4; D gene unclear. CDR3 length equals 13 residues. Trimming pared 6 bases from V and 0 bases from J, leaving 5 bases between. Germline V lookup: CDR1 SGHAT, CDR2 FQNNGV. The CDR3 sequence: CASRGATNEKLFF. The CDR3 DNA reads TGTGCCAGCAGGGGCGCAACTAATGAAAAACTGTTTTTT.

The genes are TRBV13 and TRBJ2-7; 8 bases fit TRBD2. The CDR3 is 14 amino acids. V lost 2 bases and J lost 4; bases outside the gene matches: 4. Germline CDR1 is PRHDT and CDR2 is FYEKMQ (reference sequence). DNA of the CDR3: TGTGCCAGCAGCTTAAGCGGGAGTAGGTACGAGCAGTACTTC. Translation: CASSLSGSRYEQYF.

V and J are TRBV7-9 and TRBJ1-2, with TRBD1 matching 9 bases. Germline CDR1 SEHNR, CDR2 FQNEAQ (reference sequence). This CDR3 spans 15 amino acids. J gave up 4 bases and V 3 bases, and 6 bases lay outside the gene matches. The CDR3 nucleotides are TGTGCCAGCAGCTTGGACAGGGGAGCTTCCTATGGCTACACCTTC. Its protein is CASSLDRGASYGYTF.

This clone was seen a handful of times. V usage is TRBV11-2 and J usage is TRBJ2-7; D possibly corresponds to TRBD1 (5 bases). The germline V gene has CDR1 SGHAT and CDR2 FQNNGV. This CDR3 spans 13 amino acids. V lost 2 bases and J lost 3, with 8 bases in between. CDR3 residues: CASSLPGYYEQYF. The CDR3 DNA follows: TGTGCCAGCAGCTTACCAGGGTACTACGAGCAGTACTTC. The full variable domain, rest sourced from reference TRBV11-2 and TRBJ2-7, is EAGVAQSPRYKIIEKRQSVAFWCNPISGHATLYWYQQILGQGPKLLIQFQNNGVVDDSQLPKDRFSAERLKGVDSTLKIQPAKLEDSAVYLCASSLPGYYEQYFGPGTRLTVT.

The J gene is TRBJ2-7, the V gene TRBV4-1, with a weak D call TRBD2 (6 bases). V was clipped by 0 bases and J by 4 bases, with 19 bases between them. This CDR3 has 17 amino acids. Germline V CDR1 and CDR2: MGHRA, YSYEKL. In DNA, the CDR3 is TGCGCCAGCAGCCAAGATTTTGCGGGAAGGGCCTCATACGAGCAGTACTTC. Protein sequence: CASSQDFAGRASYEQYF.

The chain recombines TRBV11-2 with TRBJ2-7; D is tentatively TRBD1 or TRBD2 (5 bases each). Germline lookup yields CDR1 SGHAT and CDR2 FQNNGV. Trimming took 5 bases from V and 3 from J, leaving 14 bases between them. The CDR3 consists of 14 residues. The CDR3 protein is CASSGSGPNYEQYF. CDR3 DNA: TGTGCCAGCAGCGGGTCGGGACCGAACTACGAGCAGTACTTC.

The rearrangement links TRBV29-1 to TRBJ2-5, with D possibly being TRBD1 (6 bases). Trimming pared 3 bases from V and 5 bases from J, leaving 16 bases between. CDR1 is SQVTM, CDR2 ANQGSEA, per germline. CDR3 length: 14 amino acids. The DNA for the CDR3 is TGCAGCGTTGATTGGGGGCAGGGTTTTGAGACCCAGTACTTC. This translates into CSVDWGQGFETQYF. Looking up the rest from reference TRBV29-1 and TRBJ2-5 gives the full variable domain: SAVISQKPSRDICQRGTSLTIQCQVDSQVTMMFWYRQQPGQSLTLIATANQGSEATYESGFVIDKFPISRPNLTFSTLTVSNMSPEDSSIYLCSVDWGQGFETQYFGPGTRLLVL.